Only a few counts were recorded for the clone carrying this T cell receptor (beta chain). TCRdb used MiXCR to reprocess the RT-PCR reads, holding one entry per CDR3 protein. The profile covers 800,000 to 1,000,000 distinct CDR3 sequences, with 21% appearing a single time and roughly a tenth taken by the ten largest. This CDR3 is 18 amino acids long. J gave up 3 bases and V 6 bases, and 17 bases lay outside the gene matches. The data belong to a study of response to subunit inactivated influenza vaccine. J is TRBJ2-5 and V is TRBV12-3 or TRBV12-4; 9 nucleotides match TRBD1. The receptor was derived from a man aged 50 or older who received an inactivated influenza vaccine. Here the sequenced sample was PBMCs from blood, taken 4 to 6 days after vaccination. In DNA form, the CDR3 reads TGTGCCAGCAGCCATCCCAAGGGGACAGGGTTAGTAGAAGAGACCCAGTACTTC. It yields the protein CASSHPKGTGLVEETQYF.